This T cell receptor (beta chain) was retrieved from a study of EBV T-cell therapy then PD-1 blockade in nasopharyngeal carcinoma. TCRdb's table, derived via immunoSEQ multiplex PCR, lists solely in-frame clones and lacks some. Here the sample spans about 20,000 clones, about 81% being singletons. This clone was seen only a few times. As yet, its antigen is unknown. Germline V gene data show CDR1 as MNHEY and CDR2 as SVGEGT. This CDR3 has 11 amino acids. Trimming pared 6 bases from V and 5 bases from J, leaving 7 bases between. Time point noted: 266 days after commencement of treatment, after nivolumab therapy. The treatment is: AdE1-LMPpoly-expanded autologous EBV-specific T-cell therapy followed by anti-PD-1 nivolumab.

This specimen was CD8+ T cells from blood, taken at roughly day 290 from a patient whose treatment included autologous EBV-specific T cells and nivolumab. This clonotype was sampled from a man between 40 and 49 years old with nasopharyngeal carcinoma. V usage is TRBV6-2 or TRBV6-3 and J usage is TRBJ1-1, with D unresolved. The DNA of the CDR3 is TGTGCCAGCAGCCGGAGAACTGAAGCTTTCTTT. It codes for CASSRRTEAFF.